This is a list of T cell receptor beta chains from one sample in a study of blood T cells in healthy people across ages. TCRdb ran MiXCR on the 5' RACE reads and lists one entry per CDR3 protein. The sample shows approximately 670,000 distinct CDR3 sequences, 40% to 45% of them seen only once. The sequenced material came from blood. These receptor sequences come from a man aged 80 or over in good health. CDR3s include the opening cysteine and the closing phenylalanine or tryptophan. The D gene is left open where the match is weak. Not all rows give a size; the values are once, few, many and, for expanded clones, a class.

J	V	D	size	CDR3	DNA
TRBJ2-7	TRBV6-2/TRBV6-3	TRBD2	.	CASNEAGGPHEQYF	TGTGCCAGCAATGAAGCGGGGGGGCCCCACGAGCAGTACTTC
TRBJ2-7	TRBV20-1	TRBD2	.	CSARTASSGWGYEQYF	TGCAGTGCTAGAACAGCATCTAGCGGTTGGGGGTACGAGCAGTACTTC
TRBJ2-4	TRBV20-1	TRBD1	few	CSAMTGAEAKNIQYF	TGCAGTGCTATGACAGGGGCGGAAGCCAAAAACATTCAGTACTTC
TRBJ2-7	TRBV12-3/TRBV12-4	TRBD2	few	CASSGGLAVFSYEQYF	TGTGCCAGCAGCGGGGGACTAGCGGTATTCTCCTACGAGCAGTACTTC
TRBJ1-4	TRBV27	.	.	CASSSRPWGPNEKLFF	TGTGCCAGCAGTTCCCGTCCGTGGGGTCCTAATGAAAAACTGTTTTTT
TRBJ2-7	TRBV20-1	.	few	CSAIFPARTIYEQYF	TGCAGTGCTATATTTCCAGCTCGAACGATCTACGAGCAGTACTTC
TRBJ1-2	TRBV7-3	TRBD1	once	CASSSGQAYYGYTF	TGTGCCAGCAGCTCGGGACAGGCATACTATGGCTACACCTTC
TRBJ1-6	TRBV5-1	.	.	CASSLEGNSPLHF	TGCGCCAGCAGCTTGGAAGGCAATTCACCCCTCCACTTT
TRBJ2-5	TRBV18	TRBD2	many	CASSPTGTSGSRETQYF	TGTGCCAGCTCCCCCACCGGGACTAGCGGGAGTCGAGAGACCCAGTACTTC
TRBJ2-5	TRBV30	.	.	CAWTGKEETQYF	TGTGCCTGGACAGGGAAGGAAGAGACCCAGTACTTC
TRBJ2-7	TRBV6-1	.	few	CASSKQGGQSSYNEQYF	TGTGCCAGCAGTAAACAGGGGGGGCAAAGCTCCTACAATGAGCAGTACTTC
TRBJ2-1	TRBV5-1	TRBD2	.	CASSLRPAGGRSGYNEQFF	TGCGCCAGCAGCCTTAGACCAGCGGGAGGACGGTCGGGGTACAATGAGCAGTTCTTC
TRBJ2-3	TRBV12-3/TRBV12-4	TRBD1	few	CASSFRGQGSDTQYF	TGTGCCAGCAGTTTCCGGGGACAGGGCTCAGATACGCAGTATTTT
TRBJ2-1	TRBV10-2	TRBD2	.	CASRTSGGNNEQFF	TGCGCCAGCAGGACTAGCGGGGGGAACAATGAGCAGTTCTTC
TRBJ2-4	TRBV6-2/TRBV6-3	.	few	CASSFVKNIQYF	TGTGCCAGCAGTTTTGTCAAAAACATTCAGTACTTC
TRBJ1-2	TRBV29-1	.	many	CSVDGGYGYTF	TGCAGCGTTGACGGGGGGTATGGCTACACCTTC
TRBJ2-4	TRBV10-1	.	.	CASTPTAREQYF	TGCGCCAGCACCCCCACCGCAAGAGAGCAGTACTTC
TRBJ2-7	TRBV20-1	TRBD2	.	CSARPGREEHEQYF	TGCAGTGCTAGACCAGGTCGGGAGGAACACGAGCAGTACTTC
TRBJ2-2	TRBV12-3/TRBV12-4	.	.	CASSRQVSGELFF	TGTGCCAGCAGTCGACAGGTTAGCGGGGAGCTGTTTTTT
TRBJ2-7	TRBV7-2	TRBD1	few	CASSSSYATGGFEQYF	TGTGCCAGCAGCTCTAGTTATGCGACAGGGGGCTTCGAGCAGTACTTC
TRBJ2-3	TRBV6-5	.	.	CASGRRTGTDTQYF	TGTGCCAGCGGGAGGAGGACAGGCACAGATACGCAGTATTTT
TRBJ2-5	TRBV20-1	TRBD2	few	CSARDKRGGQETQYF	TGCAGTGCTAGAGATAAGCGGGGGGGCCAAGAGACCCAGTACTTC
TRBJ1-2	TRBV20-1	.	few	CSAIYGRLSGFNYGYTF	TGCAGTGCAATCTATGGCAGGCTCTCCGGGTTTAACTATGGCTACACCTTC
TRBJ2-1	TRBV7-9	.	.	CASSRQGGRHNEQFF	TGTGCCAGCAGCCGACAGGGAGGGCGACACAATGAGCAGTTCTTC
TRBJ1-2	TRBV25-1	TRBD1	few	CASSDLPRDRTNYGYTF	TGTGCCAGCAGTGACCTCCCCAGGGACAGAACTAACTATGGCTACACCTTC
TRBJ1-1	TRBV5-1	.	few	CASSLAGHNTEAFF	TGCGCCAGCAGCTTGGCTGGACACAACACTGAAGCTTTCTTT
TRBJ2-3	TRBV24-1	.	.	CATSDLRAAGSQYF	TGTGCCACCAGTGATTTGCGGGCTGCGGGGTCGCAGTATTTT
TRBJ2-2	TRBV20-1	.	.	CSARRRGNTGELFF	TGCAGTGCTAGACGGCGGGGCAACACCGGGGAGCTGTTTTTT
TRBJ2-1	TRBV18	TRBD2	.	CASSPIQGKAGLNNEQFF	TGTGCCAGCTCACCAATTCAGGGCAAAGCGGGACTTAACAATGAGCAGTTCTTC
TRBJ2-7	TRBV6-2/TRBV6-3	.	many	CASRRTPTYEQYF	TGTGCCAGCAGACGGACTCCGACCTACGAGCAGTACTTC
TRBJ1-1	TRBV4-2	TRBD1	once	CASSQDGRGHQNTEAFF	TGTGCCAGCAGCCAAGATGGCAGGGGGCACCAGAACACTGAAGCTTTCTTT
TRBJ2-5	TRBV6-2/TRBV6-3	TRBD2	.	CAGITPTSGRETQYF	TGTGCCGGCATCACCCCGACTAGCGGGAGAGAGACCCAGTACTTC
TRBJ1-1	TRBV6-1	TRBD1	.	CASSDPPGQRNTEAFF	TGTGCCAGCAGTGATCCCCCGGGACAGAGGAACACTGAAGCTTTCTTT
TRBJ2-4	TRBV30	TRBD1	.	CACVTGAAKNIQYF	TGTGCCTGCGTGACAGGGGCGGCCAAAAACATTCAGTACTTC
TRBJ1-2	TRBV4-3	TRBD1	.	CASGQDRGLYGYTF	TGCGCCAGCGGGCAGGACAGGGGACTCTATGGCTACACCTTC
TRBJ2-3	TRBV6-2/TRBV6-3	.	.	CASSYSRAPTDTQYF	TGTGCCAGCAGTTACTCCCGAGCGCCCACAGATACGCAGTATTTT
TRBJ2-7	TRBV5-1	.	few	CASSFRPLPDEQYF	TGCGCCAGCAGCTTCCGACCTCTACCGGACGAGCAGTACTTC
TRBJ2-4	TRBV12-3/TRBV12-4	TRBD2	.	CASSPSGGVNIQYF	TGTGCCAGCAGTCCCTCCGGGGGGGTAAACATTCAGTACTTC
TRBJ2-4	TRBV5-6	TRBD2	.	CASSLLGGGDINEQYF	TGTGCCAGCAGCTTGCTAGGCGGGGGGGATATCAATGAGCAGTACTTC
TRBJ2-1	TRBV5-1	TRBD2	.	CASSYAGTSGSGEQFF	TGCGCCAGCAGCTATGCCGGGACTAGCGGGAGCGGCGAGCAGTTCTTC
TRBJ2-5	TRBV9	TRBD2	once	CASSAGTSDETQYF	TGTGCCAGCAGCGCAGGGACTAGCGATGAGACCCAGTACTTC
TRBJ2-5	TRBV9	.	many	CASSVEPDRSETQYF	TGTGCCAGCAGCGTAGAACCCGACCGATCCGAGACCCAGTACTTC
TRBJ1-6	TRBV2	.	few	CACREGSYNSPLHF	TGTGCCTGTAGGGAGGGCTCCTATAATTCACCCCTCCACTTT
TRBJ2-7	TRBV12-3/TRBV12-4	.	few	CASRATGTFYEQYF	TGTGCCAGCAGGGCGACAGGTACCTTCTACGAGCAGTACTTC
TRBJ2-7	TRBV20-1	TRBD2	many	CSARDSRTSGYEQYF	TGCAGTGCTAGAGATAGTAGGACTAGCGGCTACGAGCAGTACTTC
TRBJ2-1	TRBV6-2/TRBV6-3	.	.	CASRAGLGRSYNEQFF	TGTGCCAGCAGGGCAGGGTTAGGCCGTTCCTACAATGAGCAGTTCTTC
TRBJ2-7	TRBV2	.	once	CASSGRSTSYEQYF	TGTGCCAGCAGTGGTAGGAGTACTAGCTACGAGCAGTACTTC